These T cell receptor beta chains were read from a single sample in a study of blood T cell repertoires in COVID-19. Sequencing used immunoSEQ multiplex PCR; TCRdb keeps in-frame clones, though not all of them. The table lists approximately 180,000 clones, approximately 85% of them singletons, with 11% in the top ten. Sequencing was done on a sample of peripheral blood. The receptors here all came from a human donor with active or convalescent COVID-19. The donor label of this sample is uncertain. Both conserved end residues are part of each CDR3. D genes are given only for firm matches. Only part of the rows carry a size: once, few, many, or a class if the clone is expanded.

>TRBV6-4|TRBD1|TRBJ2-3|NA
CASSDSGQLTDTQYF
TGTGCCAGCAGTGACTCGGGACAGCTCACAGATACGCAGTATTTT
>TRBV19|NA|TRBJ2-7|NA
CASSTSPGPYEQYF
TGTGCCAGTAGTACCTCGCCAGGGCCTTACGAGCAGTACTTC
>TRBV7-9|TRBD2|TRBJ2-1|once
CASSEPGTSGSNEQFF
TGTGCCAGCAGCGAGCCCGGGACTAGCGGGAGCAATGAGCAGTTCTTC
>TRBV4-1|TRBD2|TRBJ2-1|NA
CASSPRSGGKYNEQFF
TGCGCCAGCAGCCCAAGAAGCGGGGGCAAGTACAATGAGCAGTTCTTC
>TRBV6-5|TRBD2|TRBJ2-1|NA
CASMQAGVANEQFF
TGTGCCAGCATGCAAGCGGGAGTAGCCAATGAGCAGTTCTTC
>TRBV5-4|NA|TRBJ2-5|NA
CASSLAGVQETQYF
TGTGCCAGCAGCTTGGCCGGTGTACAAGAGACCCAGTACTTC
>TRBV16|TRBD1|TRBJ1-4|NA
CASSHEGQGDEKLFF
TGTGCCAGCAGCCATGAGGGACAGGGGGATGAAAAACTGTTTTTT
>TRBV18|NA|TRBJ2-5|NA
CASSPTGGAETQYF
TGTGCCAGCTCACCCACCGGGGGAGCAGAGACCCAGTACTTC
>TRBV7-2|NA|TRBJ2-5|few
CASSSRQQETQYF
TGTGCCAGCAGCTCCAGACAGCAAGAGACCCAGTACTTC
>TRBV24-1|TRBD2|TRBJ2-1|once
CATSDPAAGTYNEQFF
TGTGCCACCAGTGATCCCGCAGCGGGAACCTACAATGAGCAGTTCTTC
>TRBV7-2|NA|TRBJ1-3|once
CASSYTGVRNTIYF
TGTGCCAGCAGCTACACCGGAGTCCGAAACACCATATATTTT
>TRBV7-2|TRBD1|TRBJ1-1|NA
CASSPDRLNTEAFF
TGTGCCAGCAGCCCGGACAGGCTAAACACTGAAGCTTTCTTT
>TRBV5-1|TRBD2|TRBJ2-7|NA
CASSLAGGPAEFYEQYF
TGCGCCAGCAGCTTGGCGGGAGGTCCGGCGGAATTCTACGAGCAGTACTTC
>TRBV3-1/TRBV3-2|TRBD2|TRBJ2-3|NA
CASSPPSGGGDTQYF
TGTGCCAGCAGCCCCCCTTCGGGAGGAGGAGATACGCAGTATTTT
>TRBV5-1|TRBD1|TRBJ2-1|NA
CATSQGATAYNEQFF
TGCGCCACCTCTCAGGGGGCCACCGCCTACAATGAGCAGTTCTTC
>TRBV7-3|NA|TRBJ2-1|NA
CASSPQSGAYNEQFF
TGTGCCAGCAGCCCACAGAGCGGCGCCTACAATGAGCAGTTCTTC
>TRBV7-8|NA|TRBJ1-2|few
CASSLAVTRQGYTF
TGTGCCAGCAGCTTAGCGGTGACACGTCAAGGCTACACCTTC
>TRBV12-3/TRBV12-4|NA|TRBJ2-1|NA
CASSVQGWEQFF
TGTGCCAGCAGTGTACAGGGATGGGAGCAGTTCTTC
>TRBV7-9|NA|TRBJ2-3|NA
CASSRTSLLTDTQYF
TGTGCCAGCAGCAGAACTAGCTTGCTCACAGATACGCAGTATTTT
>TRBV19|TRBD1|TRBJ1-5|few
CASSSGQGSSSNQPQHF
TGTGCCAGTAGTTCAGGACAGGGCTCAAGTAGCAATCAGCCCCAGCATTTT
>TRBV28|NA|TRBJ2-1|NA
CASSLPGRSYNEQFF
TGTGCCAGCAGTCTCCCGGGTCGTTCCTACAATGAGCAGTTCTTC
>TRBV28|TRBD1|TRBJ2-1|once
CASNVPGQGTQKQFF
TGTGCCAGCAACGTCCCGGGACAGGGGACTCAAAAGCAGTTCTTC
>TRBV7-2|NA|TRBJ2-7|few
CASSSLGIEQYF
TGTGCCAGCAGCTCCCTGGGCATAGAGCAGTACTTC
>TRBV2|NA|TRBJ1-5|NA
CASSGGARGNQPQHF
TGTGCCAGCAGTGGGGGAGCCCGGGGGAATCAGCCCCAGCATTTT
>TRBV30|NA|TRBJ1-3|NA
CAWSTGTGNTIYF
TGTGCCTGGTCGACAGGTACTGGAAACACCATATATTTT
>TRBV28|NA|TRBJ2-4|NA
CASSSVELAKNIQYF
TGTGCCAGCAGTTCTGTGGAGTTAGCCAAAAACATTCAGTACTTC
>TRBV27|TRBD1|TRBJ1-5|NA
CASSPRDRGISNQPQHF
TGTGCCAGCAGTCCCAGGGACAGGGGGATTAGCAATCAGCCCCAGCATTTT
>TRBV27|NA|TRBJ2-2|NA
CASSLSGRNTGELFF
TGTGCCAGCAGTTTATCGGGGCGGAACACCGGGGAGCTGTTTTTT
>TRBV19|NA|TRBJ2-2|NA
CASSIDSEAGDPTGELFF
TGTGCCAGTAGTATAGATTCGGAGGCAGGGGACCCCACCGGGGAGCTGTTTTTT
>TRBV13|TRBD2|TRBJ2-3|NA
CASSPSTSGRRDTQYF
TGTGCCAGCAGCCCCTCCACTAGCGGGAGGAGAGATACGCAGTATTTT
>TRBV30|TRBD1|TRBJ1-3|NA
CAWSLPTGGSGNTIYF
TGTGCCTGGAGTCTCCCAACAGGGGGCTCTGGAAACACCATATATTTT